This TCR beta chain is drawn from a study of control samples from healthy donors and cancer patients. The V and J ends lost 0 bases and 7 bases respectively, with 14 bases between them. Per germline, CDR1 SGHRS and CDR2 YFSETQ. The CDR3 totals 16 residues. This table comes from immunoSEQ multiplex PCR, and its TCRdb copy is limited to in-frame clones, with some not included. The data hold 200,000 or so clones, with approximately 91% observed a single time. The specimen was blood. This chain uses TRBV5-1 with TRBJ1-6, with D unclear. The TCR sequence derives from a man aged 30-40 years in good health. CDR3 region: CASSLGLAAENSPLHF. In nucleotides, the CDR3 is TGCGCCAGCAGCTTGGGGTTGGCGGCAGAAAATTCACCCCTCCACTTT.